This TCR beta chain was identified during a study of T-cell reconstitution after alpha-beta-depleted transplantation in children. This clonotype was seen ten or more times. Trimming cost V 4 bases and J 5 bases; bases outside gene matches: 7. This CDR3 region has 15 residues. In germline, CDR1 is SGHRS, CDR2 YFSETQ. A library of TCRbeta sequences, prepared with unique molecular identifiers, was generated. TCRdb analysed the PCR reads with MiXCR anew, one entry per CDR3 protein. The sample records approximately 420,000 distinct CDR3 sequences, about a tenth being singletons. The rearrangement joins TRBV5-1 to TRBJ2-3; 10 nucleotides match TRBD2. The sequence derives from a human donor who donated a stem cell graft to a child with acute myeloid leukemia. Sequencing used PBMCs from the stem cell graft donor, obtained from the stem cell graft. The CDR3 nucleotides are TGCGCCAGCAGCGCAGCTAGCGGGAGTGTAGATACGCAGTATTTT. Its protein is CASSAASGSVDTQYF.